This T cell receptor (beta chain) appears in the sequencing data of a study of T cells in Graves' hyperthyroidism and ophthalmopathy (dated by TCRdb to the late 2010s). Regarding the research as a whole: Peripheral blood was sampled at the time of initial diagnosis, prior to any treatment. To identify TCR V-J signatures that set the groups apart, the researchers used a discovery cohort of 95 to 100 patients, made up of around 40 with Graves' ophthalmopathy and some 60 with stable Graves' hyperthyroidism. Prospective prediction of ophthalmopathy was tested in an independent validation cohort consisting of some 19 hyperthyroidism patients and approximately 16 patients who later progressed to ophthalmopathy. The approximately 98 discovery patients were randomly divided into training and test sets at a 7:3 ratio. In addition, the study compared T-cell repertoires in thyroid tissue and in blood from about six Graves' hyperthyroidism patients. Once sampling was done, hyperthyroidism patients were given methimazole at a starting dose of 30 mg daily, whereas ophthalmopathy patients were given high-dose intravenous methylprednisolone. According to the paper, TCR Vbeta CDR3 sequencing was carried out on some 140 peripheral blood samples, which came from 40 to 45 ophthalmopathy, approximately 78 hyperthyroidism and about 17 progressor patients.

Ophthalmopathy patients had moderately to severely active disease, with a Clinical Activity Score of 3 or more, a NOSPECS grade of 4 or more, and a disease duration of less than 3 months. Any patient with an uncontrolled infection, another autoimmune disease, pregnancy or lactation was excluded. Clinical symptoms, serum thyroxine and TRAb, thyroid ultrasound, and orbital computed tomography formed the basis for the diagnoses. Ficoll-Paque density gradient centrifugation was used to isolate PBMCs from about 10 ml of fresh peripheral blood. Total RNA was extracted with Trizol reagent, and quality was checked on an Agilent 2100 Bioanalyzer. Results the study describes overall, beyond this receptor: No statistical method was used to fix the sample size in advance, and group allocation was not hidden from the investigators. In validation, the model predicted progression to ophthalmopathy a median of approximately 6.3 months before onset, with over 60% sensitivity and roughly 72% specificity. Most expanded thyroid clonotypes (frequency above 0.001) were also detected in blood, a finding suggesting that blood repertoires may reflect thyroid immune responses. A 13 V-J signature model separated ophthalmopathy from stable hyperthyroidism, with around 88% sensitivity and about 81% specificity in cross-validation and 80%/75% in testing.

Taken from cysteine to phenylalanine, the CDR3 has 14 residues. Just the 42-base CDR3 DNA is kept, in frame starting at base 1. From a lookup of the germline V gene, CDR1 and CDR2 are MDHEN and SYDVKM. V and J are truncated by 7 bases and 6 bases respectively, leaving an intervening sequence of 17 bases. Regarding this clonotype: Its binding antigen is unknown. No base quality values were provided; no much bigger clone lies one nucleotide off.

The TCR beta CDR3 regions were amplified from RNA transcripts. A first-round RT-PCR of the TCR CDR3 used the HTBI primer set with the Qiagen OneStep RT-PCR kit. Libraries were constructed in a second round of multiplex PCR, after which size selection and purification were carried out. Libraries were sequenced paired-end with 100 bp reads on an Illumina HiSeq2000. As for how the authors treated the data: SOAPnuke was used to process the raw data, with reads discarded if the reads contained adapters or uncalled bases, had a mean Phred below 15, or lacked an exact constant-primer or identifier match. High-quality paired reads were merged using COPE v1.2.5, and each unique nucleotide sequence was defined as a clonotype. MiTCR v1.1 was used to align the clonotypes against IMGT TRBV, TRBD and TRBJ reference segments. Only V-J combinations with frequency above 0.0001, covering 98% to 99.2% of repertoires, were analysed. The TCS score was defined as the ratio of F50 (clonal expansion) to E x V (chaos), calculated using BLOSUM62-based TCRdist between CDR3 peptides within each V-J. Welch's t-statistics and random forest reduced fewer than 600 V-J features to around 14, which were used in a naive Bayes classifier (R e1071). TCRdb reworked the public reads: Q25 trimming with fastp, MiXCR clone assembly, productive beta chains retained. Here each entry gathers all rows of one CDR3 protein and keeps the most common genes and DNA. Here the V and J calls rest on TCRdb's processing, not on the authors' analysis. The sample records around 600,000 distinct CDR3 sequences, about a sixth of which are singletons. Of the sample, approximately 3.5% falls within the top ten clones.

The source is a woman aged 40-49 years with Graves' ophthalmopathy. Sequenced input: blood. The sequence joins TRBV28 to TRBJ2-3, with an unclear D gene assignment. The base sequence is TGTGCCAGCACCCCCCCGCGCGGAGTTGATACGCAGTATTTT. This is translated as CASTPPRGVDTQYF.